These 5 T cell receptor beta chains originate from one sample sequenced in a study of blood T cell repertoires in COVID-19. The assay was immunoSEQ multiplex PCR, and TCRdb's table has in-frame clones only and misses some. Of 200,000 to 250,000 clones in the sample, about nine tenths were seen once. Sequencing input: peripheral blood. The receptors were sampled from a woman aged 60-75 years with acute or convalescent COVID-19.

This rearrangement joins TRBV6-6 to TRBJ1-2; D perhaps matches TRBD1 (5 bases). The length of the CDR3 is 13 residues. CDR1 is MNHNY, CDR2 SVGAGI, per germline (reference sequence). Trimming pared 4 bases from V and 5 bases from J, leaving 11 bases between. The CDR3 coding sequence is TGTGCCAGCAGTTTTACAGGAGATTATGGCTACACCTTC. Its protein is CASSFTGDYGYTF.

The CDR3 here is CASSSDRGYETQYF. The CDR3 nucleotides read TGCGCCAGCAGCTCGGACAGGGGTTACGAGACCCAGTACTTC. The chain couples TRBV5-1 to TRBJ2-5; 9 bases match TRBD1. Germline lookup yields CDR1 SGHRS and CDR2 YFSETQ. Trimming took 3 bases from V and 5 from J; bases not matched to a gene: 5. CDR3 length: 14 amino acids.

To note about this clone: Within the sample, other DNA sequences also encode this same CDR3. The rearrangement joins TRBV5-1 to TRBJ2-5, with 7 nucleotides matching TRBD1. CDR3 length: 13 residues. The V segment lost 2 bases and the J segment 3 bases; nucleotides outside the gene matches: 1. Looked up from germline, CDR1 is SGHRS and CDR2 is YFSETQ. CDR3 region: CASSFTGEETQYF. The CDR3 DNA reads TGCGCCAGCAGCTTTACAGGGGAAGAGACCCAGTACTTC.

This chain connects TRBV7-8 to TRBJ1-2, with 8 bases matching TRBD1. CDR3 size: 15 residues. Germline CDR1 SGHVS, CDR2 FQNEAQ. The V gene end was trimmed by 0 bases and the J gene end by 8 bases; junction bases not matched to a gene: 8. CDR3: CASSLAIGRGQGYTF. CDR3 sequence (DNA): TGTGCCAGCAGCTTAGCGATCGGCAGGGGGCAGGGCTACACCTTC.

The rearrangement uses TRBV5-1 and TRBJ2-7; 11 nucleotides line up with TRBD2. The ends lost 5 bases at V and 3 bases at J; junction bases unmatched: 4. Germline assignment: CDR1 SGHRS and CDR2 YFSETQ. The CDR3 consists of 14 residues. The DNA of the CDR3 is TGCGCCAGCAGGGAAGGGACTAGCGGCTACGAGCAGTACTTC. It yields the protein CASREGTSGYEQYF.